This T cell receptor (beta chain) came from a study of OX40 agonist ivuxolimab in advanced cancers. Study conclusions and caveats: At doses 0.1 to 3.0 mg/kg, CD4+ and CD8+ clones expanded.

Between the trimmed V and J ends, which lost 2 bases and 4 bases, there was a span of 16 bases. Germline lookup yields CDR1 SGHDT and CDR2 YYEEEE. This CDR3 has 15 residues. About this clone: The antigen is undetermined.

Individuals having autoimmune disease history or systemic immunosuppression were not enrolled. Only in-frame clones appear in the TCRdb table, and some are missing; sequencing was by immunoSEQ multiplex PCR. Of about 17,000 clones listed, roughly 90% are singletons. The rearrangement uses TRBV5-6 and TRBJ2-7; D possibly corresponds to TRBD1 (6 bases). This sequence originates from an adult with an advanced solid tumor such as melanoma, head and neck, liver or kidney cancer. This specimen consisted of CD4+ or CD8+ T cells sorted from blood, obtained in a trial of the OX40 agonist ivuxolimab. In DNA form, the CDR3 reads TGTGCCAGCAGCTTTACCAGGGGATGGCAATACGAGCAGTACTTC. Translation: CASSFTRGWQYEQYF. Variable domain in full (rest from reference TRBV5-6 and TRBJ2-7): DAGVTQSPTHLIKTRGQQVTLRCSPKSGHDTVSWYQQALGQGPQFIFQYYEEEERQRGNFPDRFSGHQFPNYSSELNVNALLLGDSALYLCASSFTRGWQYEQYFGPGTRLTVT.